This T cell receptor (beta chain) was found in a study of metastatic and nonmetastatic thyroid tumors. Study-level background: Comparison of repertoires was carried out across blood and tumor or nodule tissue from malignant and benign thyroid patients.

In the original processing: A classifier for distant metastasis in papillary thyroid cancer was constructed using CDR3 differences observed across clinicopathological groups. TCRdb reprocessed the PCR reads via MiXCR. The V and J calls were not made by the authors but by TCRdb's processing. Counted here are a few thousand clones, around 34% occurring once; the ten biggest clones make up approximately 19%. None of the patients had undergone any treatment ahead of thyroid surgery. Germline loops: CDR1 MDHEN, CDR2 SYDVKM. This CDR3 contains 15 residues. V lost 6 bases and J lost 4; bases outside the gene matches: 5. This clone was counted only a few times.

The sample comprised adjacent normal tissue. This chain links TRBV28 with TRBJ2-2, with 10 nucleotides matching TRBD2. The TCR originated in a female donor with papillary thyroid cancer or a benign thyroid nodule (not recorded which). Some clones in this sample may be carry-over from other donors' samples. The CDR3 nucleotides are TGTGCCAGCAGGGAGCGGGGGGGCGTCACCGGGGAGCTGTTTTTT. Residues: CASRERGGVTGELFF.